The TCR beta chain under discussion was sequenced for a study of shared clonotypes between healthy human individuals. The V end lost 0 bases, the J end lost 6 bases, and 0 bases lay between the germline ends. The length of the CDR3 is 11 residues. Germline values: CDR1 SEHNR, CDR2 FQNEAQ (reference sequence). Method: immunoSEQ multiplex PCR; TCRdb's copy keeps in-frame clones and lacks some. Of over a million clones listed, approximately 72% are singletons. Note on this clone: Within the sample, other DNA sequences also encode this same CDR3.

The sequencing sample was made of memory CD4+ T cells sorted from blood. As for subset: CD45RA-negative fraction. The source is a man between 18 and 35 years old in good health. The chain joins TRBV7-9 to TRBJ2-1; D is unresolved. The chain's CDR3 is CASSLANEQFF. CDR3 in DNA: TGTGCCAGCAGCTTAGCCAATGAGCAGTTCTTC.